This TCR beta chain appears in the sequencing data of a study of shared clonotypes between healthy human individuals. TCRdb's copy holds only in-frame clones and misses some; the assay was immunoSEQ multiplex PCR. The data show about 2.5 million clones, roughly 90% seen once. Trimming took off 5 bases at V and 3 bases at J, with 6 bases between the two ends. Germline V lookup: CDR1 MNHNY, CDR2 SVGAGI (reference sequence). CDR3 length equals 12 residues. Note on this clone: At the DNA level, this CDR3 is encoded by other sequences in the same sample as well.

The rearrangement links TRBV6-6 to TRBJ2-3, with D tentatively TRBD1 or TRBD2 (5 bases each). The clonotype comes from a man between 18 and 29 years old in good health. Some clones in this sample may be carry-over from other donors' samples. The source material was naive CD4+ T cells from PBMCs. Stated subset: CD45RA+ positively selected. CDR3 sequence (DNA): TGTGCCAGCAGTGGGACGACAGATACGCAGTATTTT. Its protein product is CASSGTTDTQYF.